These 20 T cell receptor beta chains originate from one sample sequenced in a study of response to subunit inactivated influenza vaccine. Via MiXCR, TCRdb re-called the RT-PCR reads, giving one row per CDR3 protein. Counted here are 550,000 to 800,000 distinct CDR3 sequences, roughly 13% occurring once; the ten biggest clones make up 6% to 8%. This specimen was PBMCs from blood, taken roughly 2 weeks before vaccination. The receptor set was obtained from a man over 45 who received an inactivated influenza vaccine.

A few counts support this clonotype. The genes are TRBV7-9 and TRBJ1-5; 7 bases match TRBD1. The CDR3 contains 15 residues. V gave up 5 bases and J gave up 7 bases; unmatched junction bases: 11. Looked up from germline, CDR1 is SEHNR and CDR2 is FQNEAQ (reference sequence). Written as DNA, the CDR3 is TGTGCCAGCAGCGATGACAGGGAGGAGAGACAGCCCCAGCATTTT. Translated: CASSDDREERQPQHF.

The chain carries TRBV5-1 and TRBJ2-1, with 7 positions matching TRBD1. This CDR3 is built from 16 residues. Germline V gene sequence: CDR1 SGHRS, CDR2 YFSETQ. Losses at the gene ends were 2 bases for V and 4 bases for J; bases not matched to a gene: 9. The CDR3 protein is CASSFLRDSLYNEQFF. The CDR3 DNA follows: TGCGCCAGCAGCTTCCTACGGGACAGTTTATACAATGAGCAGTTCTTC.

This clonotype was observed many times. This sequence joins TRBV20-1 and TRBJ1-5; a possible D gene is TRBD1 (5 bases). Trimming shortened V by 1 base and J by 2 bases, and 15 bases separated the two germline ends. The CDR3 loop spans 16 amino acids. CDR1 is DFQATT, CDR2 SNEGSKA, per germline (reference sequence). CDR3 loop: CSARVPLSGGNQPQHF. CDR3 sequence (DNA): TGCAGTGCTAGAGTGCCTCTCTCGGGGGGCAATCAGCCCCAGCATTTT.

J is TRBJ2-1 and V is TRBV29-1; TRBD2 might be the D (6 bases). This CDR3 spans 13 amino acids. Trimming shortened V by 4 bases and J by 6 bases, and 13 bases separated the two germline ends. The germline V gene encodes CDR1 SQVTM and CDR2 ANQGSEA. The CDR3 bases are TGCAGCGTTGCCAGGACTATTGGCAATGAGCAGTTCTTC. It codes for CSVARTIGNEQFF.

In the case of this clonotype: The germline gene is not matched at one end of the junction; a read error may be the cause. The chain links TRBV30 to TRBJ2-7, with 7 bases matching TRBD2. The length of the CDR3 is 14 residues. CDR1 and CDR2 (germline): GTSNPN, SVGIG (reference sequence). The CDR3 bases are TGTGCCAGGAGTGTGACGGGAGGTTTGGACGAGCAGTACTTC. It codes for CARSVTGGLDEQYF.

There are a few counts of this clonotype. The CDR3 spells CASRAGPNSNQPQHF. CDR3 nucleotide sequence: TGTGCCAGCAGGGCAGGACCGAATAGCAATCAGCCCCAGCATTTT. V usage is TRBV28 and J usage is TRBJ1-5; D remains unclear. V was pared by 6 bases and J by 0 bases, with 12 bases between. The CDR3 has 15 residues. Germline V gene lookup returns CDR1 MDHEN and CDR2 SYDVKM. The variable domain in full, completed from reference TRBV28 and TRBJ1-5, reads DVKVTQSSRYLVKRTGEKVFLECVQDMDHENMFWYRQDPGLGLRLIYFSYDVKMKEKGDIPEGYSVSREKKERFSLILESASTNQTSMYLCASRAGPNSNQPQHFGDGTRLSIL.

The V and J genes are TRBV20-1 and TRBJ2-5, with 9 bases matching TRBD1. Germline CDR1 DFQATT, CDR2 SNEGSKA (reference sequence). The CDR3 covers 13 residues. V shed 6 bases, J shed 5 bases, and the junction held 7 bases outside the gene matches. The CDR3 loop reads CSAPQGALETQYF. The CDR3 bases are TGCAGTGCGCCACAGGGGGCATTGGAGACCCAGTACTTC.

The chain has TRBV12-3 or TRBV12-4 and TRBJ1-1, with TRBD1 matching over 10 bases. The junction had 8 bases not matched to a gene; V was cut back by 6 bases and J by 4 bases. CDR3 size: 15 residues. CDR3 bases: TGTGCCAGCAGAGCCGGGACAGGGGAAGGCACTGAAGCTTTCTTT. Translating it yields CASRAGTGEGTEAFF.

This clonotype was counted a few times. The V call is TRBV12-3 or TRBV12-4, the J call TRBJ1-4; no reliable D call. V dropped 4 bases and J dropped 10 bases, with 10 bases sitting between them. CDR3 size: 12 residues. In nucleotides, the CDR3 is TGTGCCAGCAGTTCCCGGATCCCAAAACTGTTTTTT. Translating it yields CASSSRIPKLFF.

Only a few counts were recorded for this clonotype. The chain joins TRBV2 to TRBJ2-5; maybe TRBD1 (5 bases). CDR1 and CDR2 from the germline V gene are SNHLY and FYNNEI. The V and J ends lost 4 bases and 6 bases respectively, with 18 bases between them. CDR3 length: 15 residues. The CDR3 region has the DNA TGTGCCAGCAGTGGGACAACGTACCTCCCAAAGACCCAGTACTTC. Amino acid sequence: CASSGTTYLPKTQYF.

This clonotype turned up a few times. J is TRBJ2-2 and V is TRBV6-2 or TRBV6-3; no firm D call. Germline loops: CDR1 MNHEY, CDR2 SVGEGT. The CDR3 contains 14 residues. V lost 2 bases, J lost 1 base, and 5 bases lay in between. CDR3 loop: CASSYGMNTGELFF. CDR3 sequence (DNA): TGTGCCAGCAGTTACGGGATGAACACCGGGGAGCTGTTTTTT.

The gene calls are TRBV15 and TRBJ2-5; no reliable D call. CDR3 length equals 15 residues. The V end was cut by 0 bases, the J end by 3 bases, with 11 bases between. Germline V gene sequence: CDR1 LNHNV, CDR2 YYDKDF (reference sequence). The CDR3 protein is CATSRDRAVEETQYF. In DNA form, the CDR3 reads TGTGCCACCAGCAGAGATAGGGCAGTTGAAGAGACCCAGTACTTC.

This chain connects TRBV3-1 to TRBJ1-2; D possibly corresponds to TRBD1 (5 bases). The CDR3 runs 13 residues. The ends were cut back, 4 bases at V and 4 bases at J, with 10 bases in the middle. In germline, CDR1 is LGHDT, CDR2 YNNKEL (reference sequence). CDR3 in amino acids: CASSRTQGYGYTF. In nucleotides, the CDR3 is TGTGCCAGCAGCCGAACCCAGGGCTATGGCTACACCTTC.

This clonotype was recorded many times. The CDR3 is CASSGSGSKSYEQYF. The CDR3, as DNA: TGTGCCAGCAGCGGAAGCGGGAGTAAATCCTACGAGCAGTACTTC. The chain is built from TRBV7-6 and TRBJ2-7; TRBD2 matches 8 bases. V lost 5 bases to trimming and J lost 1 base; unmatched junction nucleotides: 7. The CDR3 runs 15 residues. The germline CDR1 and CDR2 sequences are SGHVS and FNYEAQ.

This clonotype turned up a few times. The chain joins TRBV7-9 to TRBJ2-7; TRBD2 agrees at 15 bases. Trimming at V came to 5 bases and at J to 2 bases, leaving 7 bases not matched to a gene. The CDR3 contains 17 residues. Germline V gives CDR1 SEHNR, CDR2 FQNEAQ (reference sequence). CDR3 DNA: TGTGCCAGCAGCAATCCGGGACTAGCGGGGGGAACCTACGAGCAGTACTTC. It translates to CASSNPGLAGGTYEQYF.

On this clonotype: At one boundary the junction diverges from the germline segment, which might be a read error. The genes are TRBV6-5 and TRBJ2-2, with D possibly being TRBD1 or TRBD2 (6 bases each). The CDR3 loop spans 14 amino acids. The germline CDR1 and CDR2 sequences are MNHEY and SVGAGI. CDR3 loop: CASSYNRVGGELVF. The DNA for the CDR3 is TGTGCCAGCAGTTACAACAGGGTTGGCGGGGAGCTGGTTTTT.

The rearrangement links TRBV7-9 to TRBJ1-1, with 8 nucleotides matching TRBD1. Germline lookup yields CDR1 SEHNR and CDR2 FQNEAQ (reference sequence). The CDR3 extends over 16 amino acids. J lost 6 bases, V lost 1 base, and 10 bases had no gene match. The CDR3 nucleotides are TGTGCCAGCAGCTTAGGGGGCATAGGGACAGGACCTGAAGCTTTCTTT. Translation: CASSLGGIGTGPEAFF.

This clonotype was observed a few times. The chain joins TRBV12-3 or TRBV12-4 to TRBJ1-5; TRBD1 matches 9 bases. With 6 bases clipped from V and 6 bases from J, the junction kept 3 bases outside the gene matches. The CDR3 has 13 residues. The chain's CDR3 is CASSRQGVQPQHF. CDR3 nucleotides: TGTGCCAGCAGCAGACAGGGGGTTCAGCCCCAGCATTTT.

This clonotype was picked up a small number of times. The chain joins TRBV2 to TRBJ1-1; D is possibly TRBD1 (6 bases). CDR3 size: 13 residues. The V gene lost 6 bases and the J gene lost 8 bases, with 16 bases spanning the gap. Looked up from germline, CDR1 is SNHLY and CDR2 is FYNNEI. The CDR3 nucleotides are TGTGCCAGCAGCCGGGTTTCCAGGGGCGAAGCTTTCTTT. This gives the protein CASSRVSRGEAFF.

The chain combines TRBV7-2 with TRBJ2-1; 7 nucleotides line up with TRBD2. V lost 4 bases, J lost 2 bases, and 5 bases stayed unmatched. The CDR3 is made up of 15 amino acids. CDR1 is SGHTA and CDR2 is FQGNSA in the germline V gene. CDR3 amino acids: CASSSPRGAYNEQFF. As DNA, the CDR3 is TGTGCCAGCAGCTCCCCCCGGGGGGCCTACAATGAGCAGTTCTTC.